This is a list of T cell receptor beta chains from one sample in a study of human T cells and chemical hapten exposure. TCRdb recomputed calls from the 5' RACE reads with MiXCR, one row per CDR3 protein. The sample shows over 95,000 distinct CDR3 sequences, approximately 20% of them seen only once. These receptors were collected from a human donor in good health. The CDR3 runs from the conserved cysteine through the conserved F or W. A D gene is named only where the DNA matches it firmly. Some rows mark clone size as missing; the rest say once, few, many or name a class of expanded clone.

>TRBJ2-2|NA|NA|TRBV18
CASCGLVCLDTGELFF
TGTGCCAGCTGCGGGCTGGTCTGTCTTGACACCGGGGAGCTGTTTTTT
>TRBJ2-1|TRBD2|NA|TRBV27
CASSSPRGTRGRNEQFF
TGTGCCAGCAGTTCTCCCCGAGGGACTAGAGGGAGGAATGAGCAGTTCTTC
>TRBJ1-1|TRBD1|NA|TRBV6-6
CASRPPQGAEAFF
TGTGCCAGCAGGCCGCCTCAGGGGGCTGAAGCTTTCTTT
>TRBJ1-1|NA|NA|TRBV30
CAWSSQVEAFF
TGTGCCTGGAGTTCACAGGTGGAAGCTTTCTTT
>TRBJ2-3|TRBD2|NA|TRBV11-2
CASSYTSGGTDTQYF
TGTGCCAGCAGCTACACTAGCGGGGGCACAGATACGCAGTATTTT
>TRBJ1-1|NA|NA|TRBV30
CAWSPPSPKAFF
TGTGCCTGGAGCCCACCGTCCCCGAAGGCTTTCTTT
>TRBJ1-1|TRBD1|NA|TRBV6-5
CASSSFWTGNTEAFF
TGTGCCAGCAGTTCCTTTTGGACAGGGAACACTGAAGCTTTCTTT
>TRBJ2-4|NA|NA|TRBV7-2
CASSAPAPVQYF
TGTGCCAGCAGCGCGCCGGCTCCTGTCCAGTACTTC
>TRBJ2-1|TRBD2|NA|TRBV5-4
CASSLAGGFSYNEQFF
TGTGCCAGCAGCTTGGCCGGGGGGTTTTCCTACAATGAGCAGTTCTTC
>TRBJ2-1|NA|NA|TRBV20-1
CSASPGPGIGEQFF
TGCAGTGCTAGCCCGGGACCAGGGATTGGTGAGCAGTTCTTC
>TRBJ2-7|TRBD1|few|TRBV30
CAWSTTGARDEQYF
TGTGCCTGGAGTACGACAGGGGCTAGGGACGAGCAGTACTTC
>TRBJ1-5|TRBD1|NA|TRBV6-5
CASRSGTGHSNQPQHF
TGTGCCAGCAGGAGCGGGACAGGTCATAGCAATCAGCCCCAGCATTTT
>TRBJ2-2|NA|NA|TRBV3-1
CASSQDPGRGWTGELFF
TGTGCCAGCAGCCAAGATCCTGGCAGGGGTTGGACCGGGGAGCTGTTTTTT
>TRBJ2-7|NA|NA|TRBV28
CASSLGTVGDEQYF
TGTGCCAGCAGTCTGGGGACTGTCGGCGACGAGCAGTACTTC
>TRBJ2-4|NA|NA|TRBV9
CASSEGSWPKNIQYF
TGTGCCAGCAGCGAAGGTAGCTGGCCCAAAAACATTCAGTACTTC